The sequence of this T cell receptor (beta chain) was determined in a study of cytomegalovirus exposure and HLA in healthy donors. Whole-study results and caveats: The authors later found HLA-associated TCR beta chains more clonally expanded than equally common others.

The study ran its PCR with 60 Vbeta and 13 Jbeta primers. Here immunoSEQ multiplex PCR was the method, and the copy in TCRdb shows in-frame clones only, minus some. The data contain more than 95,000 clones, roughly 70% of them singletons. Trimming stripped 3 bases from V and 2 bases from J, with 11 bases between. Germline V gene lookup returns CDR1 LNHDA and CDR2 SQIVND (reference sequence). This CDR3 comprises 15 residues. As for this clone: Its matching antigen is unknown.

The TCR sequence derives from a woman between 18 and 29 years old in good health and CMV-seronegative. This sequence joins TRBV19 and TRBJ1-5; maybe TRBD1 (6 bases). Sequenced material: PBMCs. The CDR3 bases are TGTGCCAGTAGTATTTATCACAGGGGCAATCAGCCCCAGCATTTT. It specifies CASSIYHRGNQPQHF.